Listed here are 24 T cell receptor beta chains from one sample, sequenced in a study of cytomegalovirus exposure and HLA in healthy donors. The PCR contained 60 Vbeta and 13 Jbeta primers. The method was immunoSEQ multiplex PCR; TCRdb's version includes in-frame clones alone and lacks a portion of them. Recorded for this sample: roughly 62,000 clones. Sequences were obtained from PBMCs. The receptors were sampled from a male donor in good health and CMV-seronegative.

The rearrangement uses TRBV7-9 and TRBJ1-1, with 7 bases aligning to TRBD1. V shed 0 bases, J shed 5 bases, and the junction held 6 bases outside the gene matches. The CDR3 loop spans 15 amino acids. Germline V gives CDR1 SEHNR, CDR2 FQNEAQ (reference sequence). The CDR3 bases are TGTGCCAGCAGCTTAGCGAAGGGGGCGGGTACTGAAGCTTTCTTT. It codes for CASSLAKGAGTEAFF.

CDR3 sequence: CASSLAQREGNEQYF. In nucleotides, the CDR3 is TGTGCCAGCAGCTTAGCGCAAAGGGAGGGAAACGAGCAGTACTTC. The chain employs TRBV7-2 and TRBJ2-7, with 7 bases identical to TRBD2. The CDR3 is 15 residues long. V lost 0 bases and J lost 5; bases outside the gene matches: 7. CDR1 SGHTA and CDR2 FQGNSA come from the germline V gene.

This chain uses TRBV6-6 with TRBJ1-5; D gene uncertain. The germline gives CDR1 MNHNY, CDR2 SVGAGI (reference sequence). CDR3 size: 12 residues. V lost 6 bases, J lost 4 bases, and 7 bases lay in between. Here the CDR3 DNA reads TGTGCCAGCAGCCCACAGAATCAGCCCCAGCATTTT. Its translation: CASSPQNQPQHF.

V is TRBV6-6 and J is TRBJ1-5; TRBD1 is a possible D gene (6 bases). V was clipped by 6 bases and J by 0 bases, with 15 bases between them. This CDR3 region has 16 residues. Germline CDR1 is MNHNY and CDR2 is SVGAGI (reference sequence). CDR3 sequence reads: CASSKPPQGSNQPQHF. The DNA for the CDR3 is TGTGCCAGCAGCAAACCGCCACAGGGTAGCAATCAGCCCCAGCATTTT.

This chain joins TRBV7-2 and TRBJ2-7; D not resolved. The V gene lost 2 bases and the J gene lost 2 bases, with 7 bases spanning the gap. Germline V gene data show CDR1 as SGHTA and CDR2 as FQGNSA. The CDR3 totals 13 residues. CDR3 sequence: CASSLQLAYEQYF. The CDR3 DNA is TGTGCCAGCAGCTTACAACTCGCCTACGAGCAGTACTTC.

The rearrangement uses TRBV19 and TRBJ2-2, with 11 bases lining up with TRBD2. V gave up 5 bases and J gave up 1 base; unmatched junction bases: 9. The germline CDR1 and CDR2 sequences are LNHDA and SQIVND (reference sequence). The CDR3 contains 18 residues. The CDR3 DNA follows: TGTGCCAGTAGTGTGATAATAGCGGGGGGGCTGAACACCGGGGAGCTGTTTTTT. Translating it yields CASSVIIAGGLNTGELFF.

The chain employs TRBV10-1 and TRBJ2-5, with 8 bases aligning to TRBD1. The J call is doubtful: the DNA matches TRBJ2-7 better. In germline, CDR1 is WNHNN, CDR2 SYGVQD (reference sequence). This CDR3 region has 15 residues. The CDR3 is CASSESGTGSYEQYF. CDR3 DNA sequence: TGCGCCAGCAGTGAGTCCGGGACAGGTAGCTACGAGCAGTACTTC.

The chain links TRBV28 to TRBJ1-2, with D uncertain. CDR1 and CDR2 (germline): MDHEN, SYDVKM. The CDR3 runs 11 residues. The V gene lost 8 bases and the J gene lost 5 bases, with 9 bases spanning the gap. CDR3 nucleotide sequence: TGTGCCAGCGGAAGCGAATATGGCTACACCTTC. This gives the protein CASGSEYGYTF.

The rearrangement joins TRBV6-6 to TRBJ1-1; D gene uncertain. The CDR3 is 13 residues long. Trimming removed 4 bases from V and 5 bases from J, with 11 bases in between. Germline values: CDR1 MNHNY, CDR2 SVGAGI (reference sequence). CDR3: CASSSYSATEAFF. CDR3 nucleotide sequence: TGTGCCAGCAGTTCCTACAGTGCTACTGAAGCTTTCTTT.

The V call is TRBV7-2, the J call TRBJ2-7; no clear D gene. The CDR3 contains 13 residues. The germline V gene has CDR1 SGHTA and CDR2 FQGNSA. V shed 1 base and J shed 4 bases, with 8 bases lying between them. The CDR3: CASSLGQFYEQYF. CDR3 nucleotide sequence: TGTGCCAGCAGCTTAGGGCAGTTTTACGAGCAGTACTTC.

The chain links TRBV5-6 to TRBJ2-3; TRBD1 aligns across 8 bases. The V gene end was trimmed by 2 bases and the J gene end by 4 bases; junction bases not matched to a gene: 6. The CDR3 is 15 amino acids. Looked up from germline, CDR1 is SGHDT and CDR2 is YYEEEE. The CDR3 DNA sequence: TGTGCCAGCAGCTTCGGACAGGGAGGATCAGATACGCAGTATTTT. As protein: CASSFGQGGSDTQYF.

The chain uses TRBV10-1 and TRBJ1-2, with D uncertain. Between the trimmed V and J ends, which lost 6 bases and 5 bases, there was a span of 7 bases. Germline CDR1 reads WNHNN; CDR2 reads SYGVQD (reference sequence). This CDR3 spans 11 amino acids. For the CDR3, the DNA is TGCGCCAGCAGCCGAGGATATGGCTACACCTTC. This encodes CASSRGYGYTF.

Concerning this clone: Other DNA sequences from this sample encode an identical CDR3 as well. CDR3 nucleotide sequence: TGCGCCAGCAGCTTGGGGGGACAGGGGGGTTCACCCCTCCACTTT. This encodes CASSLGGQGGSPLHF. The rearrangement joins TRBV5-1 to TRBJ1-6; 11 nucleotides match TRBD1. CDR1 and CDR2 from the germline V gene are SGHRS and YFSETQ. The trim removed 0 bases at V and 9 bases at J, leaving 2 bases unmatched. CDR3 size: 15 residues. Combining the CDR3 with reference TRBV5-1 and TRBJ1-6 gives the whole variable domain KAGVTQTPRYLIKTRGQQVTLSCSPISGHRSVSWYQQTPGQGLQFLFEYFSETQRNKGNFPGRFSGRQFSNSRSEMNVSTLELGDSALYLCASSLGGQGGSPLHFGNGTRLTVT.

For this clone: One end of the junction fails to match germline, which may point to a read error. This rearrangement joins TRBV9 to TRBJ1-3; TRBD1 matches 8 bases. The CDR3 runs 16 residues. Germline CDR1 and CDR2: SGDLS and YYNGEE. The CDR3 sequence: CASSATGGRAGNNIYF. The DNA of the CDR3 is TGTGCCAGCAGCGCTACAGGGGGTCGCGCTGGAAACAACATATATTTT.

J is TRBJ1-3 and V is TRBV6-1; 7 nucleotides agree with TRBD1. V shed 4 bases, J shed 0 bases, and the junction held 3 bases outside the gene matches. Germline CDR1 is MNHNS and CDR2 is SASEGT. This CDR3 region has 15 residues. CDR3: CASSGDSYSGNTIYF. The DNA of the CDR3 is TGTGCCAGCAGTGGGGACAGTTACTCTGGAAACACCATATATTTT.

The genes are TRBV5-5 and TRBJ1-1, with 9 bases aligning to TRBD1. From germline, CDR1 is SGHKS and CDR2 YYEKEE (reference sequence). This CDR3 has 15 amino acids. V lost 1 base and J lost 3; bases outside the gene matches: 4. The chain's CDR3 is CASSLRQGEHTEAFF. Written as DNA, the CDR3 is TGTGCCAGCAGCTTGCGACAGGGGGAACACACTGAAGCTTTCTTT.

V usage is TRBV5-1 and J usage is TRBJ1-6; 9 bases map to TRBD1. Per germline, CDR1 SGHRS and CDR2 YFSETQ. V was clipped by 1 base and J by 6 bases; unmatched bases: 5. The CDR3 contains 16 residues. The CDR3 sequence is CASSLWGQGGNSPLHF. CDR3 coding DNA: TGCGCCAGCAGCTTGTGGGGACAGGGAGGTAATTCACCCCTCCACTTT.

CDR3 sequence: CASSEAHQGIGELFF. As DNA, the CDR3 is TGTGCCAGCAGTGAAGCTCATCAGGGAATAGGGGAGCTGTTTTTT. The genes are TRBV6-1 and TRBJ2-2, with D perhaps matching TRBD1 (5 bases). Germline V CDR1 and CDR2: MNHNS, SASEGT. Trimming removed 0 bases at V and 8 bases at J, with 13 bases between. The CDR3 contains 15 residues.

The chain joins TRBV19 to TRBJ2-7; tentative D call: TRBD1 (6 bases). The CDR3 consists of 14 residues. The germline V gene encodes CDR1 LNHDA and CDR2 SQIVND (reference sequence). Trimming pared 5 bases from V and 0 bases from J, leaving 11 bases between. CDR3 DNA sequence: TGTGCCAGTAGTGCACAGGGCCTCTCCTACGAGCAGTACTTC. Translation: CASSAQGLSYEQYF.

The rearrangement links TRBV6-5 to TRBJ2-1; TRBD2 agrees at 8 bases. Germline lookup yields CDR1 MNHEY and CDR2 SVGAGI. Trimming took 1 base from V and 4 from J; bases not matched to a gene: 6. This CDR3 is built from 16 residues. In DNA, the CDR3 is TGTGCCAGCAGTTACTTGTCGGGGGGGGGTTACAATGAGCAGTTCTTC. It is translated as CASSYLSGGGYNEQFF.

The J gene is TRBJ1-6, the V gene TRBV6-5; TRBD1 matches at 7 bases. V lost 6 bases to trimming and J lost 7 bases; unmatched junction nucleotides: 9. Germline V lookup: CDR1 MNHEY, CDR2 SVGAGI. This CDR3 is built from 15 residues. CDR3 loop: CASSRDSPGNSPLHF. CDR3 bases: TGTGCCAGCAGCCGGGACAGTCCCGGGAATTCACCCCTCCACTTT.

The rearrangement uses TRBV6-1 and TRBJ2-5, with D tentatively TRBD2 (5 bases). With 7 bases removed from V and 10 bases from J, the gap between germline ends came to 22 bases. The germline CDR1 and CDR2 sequences are MNHNS and SASEGT. The CDR3 extends over 14 amino acids. In nucleotides, the CDR3 is TGTGCCAGCACCGAGGGCGGCTCGGGGTCGGGCCAGTACTTC. It codes for CASTEGGSGSGQYF.

J is TRBJ2-7 and V is TRBV7-8; D possibly corresponds to TRBD1 (6 bases). The CDR3 runs to 14 residues. The V end lost 1 base, the J end lost 5 bases, and 12 bases lay between the germline ends. The germline V gene encodes CDR1 SGHVS and CDR2 FQNEAQ. The CDR3: CASSLDRVSHEQYF. CDR3 DNA: TGTGCCAGCAGCTTAGACAGGGTAAGCCACGAGCAGTACTTC.

The chain couples TRBV7-9 to TRBJ2-3, with D possibly TRBD2 on 6 matching bases. The CDR3 has 15 amino acids. The ends were cut back, 7 bases at V and 6 bases at J, with 20 bases in the middle. Germline V gene sequence: CDR1 SEHNR, CDR2 FQNEAQ (reference sequence). CDR3 sequence: CASKSRGGGADTQYF. CDR3 coding DNA: TGTGCCAGCAAGTCGAGGGGAGGAGGAGCGGATACGCAGTATTTT.